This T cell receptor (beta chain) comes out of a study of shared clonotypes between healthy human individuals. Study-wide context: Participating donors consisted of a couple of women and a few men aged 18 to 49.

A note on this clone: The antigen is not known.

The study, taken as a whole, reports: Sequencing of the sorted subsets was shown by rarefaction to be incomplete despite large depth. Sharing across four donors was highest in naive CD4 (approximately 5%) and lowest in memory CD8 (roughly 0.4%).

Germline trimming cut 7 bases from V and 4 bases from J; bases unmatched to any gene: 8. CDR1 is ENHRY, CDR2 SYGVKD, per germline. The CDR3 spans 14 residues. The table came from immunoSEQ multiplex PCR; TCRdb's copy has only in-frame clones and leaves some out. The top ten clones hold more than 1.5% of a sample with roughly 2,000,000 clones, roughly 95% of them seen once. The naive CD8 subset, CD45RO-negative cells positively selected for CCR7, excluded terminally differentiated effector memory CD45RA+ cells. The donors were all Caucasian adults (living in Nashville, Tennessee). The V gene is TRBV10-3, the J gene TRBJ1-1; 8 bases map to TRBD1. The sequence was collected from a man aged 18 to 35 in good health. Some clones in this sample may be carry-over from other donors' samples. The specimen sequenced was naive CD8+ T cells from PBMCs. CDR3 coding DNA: TGTGCCATCACCCTAGACAGGGGAGCCACTGAAGCTTTCTTT. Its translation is CAITLDRGATEAFF.